This record looks at one TCR beta chain sequence and its context. Its antigen is not known. The data belong to a study of early T cells in non-severe SARS-CoV-2 infection. Study context: Chains from this unsorted whole-blood bulk RNA could not be paired.

Overall study findings and caveats: In VDJdb matching, anti-spike CD8 responses were favored while private and CD4 specificities went missing.

The CDR3 spans 16 residues. Separate cDNA molecules each had unique molecular identifiers attached to them. MiXCR, applied by TCRdb to the 5' RACE reads, yields one record per CDR3 protein. The table includes about 44,000 distinct CDR3 sequences, 5.5% to 6.5% detected once. The chain is built from TRBV12-2 and TRBJ2-3; TRBD1 is taken as the D call from the table, unchecked against the DNA. TRBV12-2 counts as a pseudogene. The receptor was derived from an adult who was a healthcare worker with PCR-confirmed SARS-CoV-2 infection or an uninfected control (not recorded which). The sample taken for sequencing was whole blood. For the CDR3, the DNA is TGTGCAAGTCGCTCCCGTCCCAACTGGAGCACAGATACGCAGTATTTT. The encoded protein is CASRSRPNWSTDTQYF.